This entry features one T cell receptor beta chain sequence. The target antigen is unknown. TCRdb's copy holds only in-frame clones and misses some; the assay was immunoSEQ multiplex PCR. There are 120,000 to 150,000 clones in the sample; around nine tenths occur only once, and roughly 4.7% lies in the top ten. The sample belongs to a study of T cell responses to AZD1222 COVID-19 vaccine. The overall study: Researchers grouped second doses given at about 4 or about 12 weeks into one pool. General study points: Sampling captured repertoires only after the peak T cell response. A mostly white British donor set with more females was recruited, and clonal diversity was possibly underestimated.

CDR3 length: 13 residues. The germline V and J ends were trimmed by 1 base and 5 bases, with 10 bases remaining between them. Germline lookup yields CDR1 SQVTM and CDR2 ANQGSEA. The receptor was isolated from an adult in good health. The sample consisted of peripheral blood, taken on day 0 of AZD1222 vaccination. The genes are TRBV29-1 and TRBJ2-3; possibly TRBD2 for D (6 bases). Here the CDR3 reads CSVEGQGGDTQYF. The CDR3 DNA sequence: TGCAGCGTTGAAGGCCAGGGAGGAGATACGCAGTATTTT.